The clone carrying this T cell receptor beta chain was seen a single time. Its target is unknown. CDR3 size: 15 residues. Deletions cut 0 bases from V and 4 bases from J, with 8 bases between. Germline V gives CDR1 SGHTS, CDR2 YDEGEE. This sample was taken from a study of Ad26.COV2.S vaccination and SARS-CoV-2 variants. Study-wide context: Intramuscularly, Ad26.COV2.S was given either once or twice, 56 days apart.

TCRdb keeps only in-frame clones here, not all; method: immunoSEQ multiplex PCR. The sample yields roughly 320,000 clones, around 86% seen once. The treatment: 15 to 20 received Ad26.COV2.S at low or high dose, single or two shots; 5 received placebo; per-sample allocation not given. The samples were gathered on day 63 after the first injection of vaccine or placebo. Expressing Wuhan-strain SARS-CoV-2 spike, an Ad26 vector served as the vaccine. Whole-study findings and limits: Breadth and depth estimates from TCRs may understate total T cell responses. Similar non-spike TCR breadth was observed in recipients of vaccine and of placebo.

The chain combines TRBV5-8 with TRBJ2-6; the D is unclear. The source was peripheral blood, collected in a trial of Ad26.COV2.S vaccine versus placebo. This TCR came from a person between 18 and 65 years old who received the Ad26.COV2.S COVID-19 vaccine or a placebo. This CDR3 reads CASSLGVGGANVLTF. The CDR3 DNA sequence: TGTGCCAGCAGCTTGGGAGTGGGAGGGGCCAACGTCCTGACTTTC.